Below are 22 T cell receptor beta chains sequenced from a single sample in a study of T cells in Graves' hyperthyroidism and ophthalmopathy (dated by TCRdb to between 2019 and 2020). Libraries were constructed by multiplex PCR. The instrument was an Illumina HiSeq 2000. The TCR beta CDR3 regions were amplified from the RNA transcripts. The first round of RT-PCR for the TCR CDR3 was performed with the HTBI primer set and the Qiagen OneStep RT-PCR kit. TCRdb cleaned the public reads at Q25 with fastp, built clones with MiXCR and kept in-frame beta chains. CDR3 protein duplicates are merged, each entry listing the most common genes and DNA. The sample table lists approximately 350,000 distinct CDR3 sequences, around 15% of them with a count of one. The ten most abundant clones make up roughly a fifth of the sample. The specimen was blood. Source of these receptors: an older woman with Graves' ophthalmopathy.

The table lists this clonotype with a few counts. The chain joins TRBV13 to TRBJ2-3; D possibly corresponds to TRBD2 (6 bases). The V gene lost 1 base and the J gene lost 3 bases, with 11 bases spanning the gap. The CDR3 is 15 residues long. From germline, CDR1 is PRHDT and CDR2 FYEKMQ (reference sequence). The CDR3 loop reads CASSLVFGGTDTQYF. The CDR3 DNA sequence: TGTGCCAGCAGCTTAGTCTTCGGGGGAACAGATACGCAGTATTTT. The full variable domain, in which reference TRBV13 and TRBJ2-3 provide the parts outside the CDR3, is AAGVIQSPRHLIKEKRETATLKCYPIPRHDTVYWYQQGPGQDPQFLISFYEKMQSDKGSIPDRFSAQQFSDYHSELNMSSLELGDSALYFCASSLVFGGTDTQYFGPGTRLTVL.

The rearrangement links TRBV7-3 to TRBJ2-3; 15 nucleotides line up with TRBD2. V lost 5 bases and J lost 3; bases outside the gene matches: 6. Germline V gene data show CDR1 as SGHTA and CDR2 as FQGTGA. The CDR3 spans 17 residues. The CDR3: CASSTRTSGRATDTQYF. CDR3 nucleotide sequence: TGTGCCAGCAGCACCCGGACTAGCGGGAGGGCAACAGATACGCAGTATTTT.

V and J are TRBV20-1 and TRBJ2-5; 7 positions match TRBD2. Per germline, CDR1 DFQATT and CDR2 SNEGSKA (reference sequence). The trim removed 6 bases at V and 9 bases at J, leaving 16 bases unmatched. The length of the CDR3 is 14 residues. This chain's CDR3 is CSAPGTTDSEAQYF. The CDR3 coding sequence is TGCAGTGCCCCCGGGACTACCGACTCCGAGGCCCAGTACTTC.

This clonotype was detected many times. CDR3 sequence: CSASRLAGAYEQYF. CDR3 DNA sequence: TGCAGTGCCTCCCGACTAGCGGGAGCCTACGAGCAGTACTTC. This chain joins TRBV20-1 and TRBJ2-7, with TRBD2 matching over 12 bases. V lost 6 bases to trimming and J lost 2 bases; unmatched junction nucleotides: 5. The CDR3 length is 14 residues. Germline-derived CDR1 and CDR2 are DFQATT and SNEGSKA (reference sequence).

The chain couples TRBV28 to TRBJ1-4, with TRBD1 identical over 11 bases. CDR1 and CDR2 (germline): MDHEN, SYDVKM. V dropped 2 bases and J dropped 5; count of bases not matched to a gene: 4. The CDR3 runs 16 residues. The CDR3, as DNA: TGTGCCAGCAGTTTAGGGGGACAGGGGGGGAATGAAAAACTGTTTTTT. It translates to CASSLGGQGGNEKLFF. The full variable domain, in which reference TRBV28 and TRBJ1-4 provide the parts outside the CDR3, is DVKVTQSSRYLVKRTGEKVFLECVQDMDHENMFWYRQDPGLGLRLIYFSYDVKMKEKGDIPEGYSVSREKKERFSLILESASTNQTSMYLCASSLGGQGGNEKLFFGSGTQLSVL.

Many counts were recorded for this clonotype. The rearrangement uses TRBV28 and TRBJ1-2; TRBD1 is a possible D gene (5 bases). This CDR3 is 16 amino acids long. Between the trimmed V and J ends, which lost 6 bases and 0 bases, there was a span of 17 bases. Germline V CDR1 and CDR2: MDHEN, SYDVKM. CDR3 nucleotide sequence: TGTGCCAGCAGGCGGGGGTCACGACACTCTAACTATGGCTACACCTTC. It yields the protein CASRRGSRHSNYGYTF.

This clonotype was found many times. The rearrangement links TRBV7-2 to TRBJ2-1; 8 nucleotides align to TRBD2. Germline CDR1 SGHTA, CDR2 FQGNSA. Trimming cost V 5 bases and J 1 base; bases outside gene matches: 7. This CDR3 has 16 amino acids. Here the CDR3 DNA reads TGTGCCAGCAGCATTGCCGGGACTAGTTCCTACAATGAGCAGTTCTTC. Protein sequence: CASSIAGTSSYNEQFF.

This clonotype was counted a few times. The chain is built from TRBV5-1 and TRBJ2-7; no definite D call. Germline V gene lookup returns CDR1 SGHRS and CDR2 YFSETQ. CDR3 length: 13 amino acids. V dropped 1 base and J dropped 2 bases, with 7 bases sitting between them. CDR3 protein: CASSLMPPYEQYF. CDR3 nucleotides: TGCGCCAGCAGCTTGATGCCCCCCTACGAGCAGTACTTC.

This clonotype was seen repeatedly, ten times or more. The genes are TRBV12-3 or TRBV12-4 and TRBJ1-1, with 7 bases that match TRBD1. The CDR3 loop spans 15 amino acids. The V gene end was trimmed by 5 bases and the J gene end by 0 bases; junction bases not matched to a gene: 6. Here the CDR3 DNA reads TGTGCCAGCAGTCCCCACAGGGGAGTGAACACTGAAGCTTTCTTT. This encodes CASSPHRGVNTEAFF.

This clonotype showed up many times. J is TRBJ2-2 and V is TRBV10-2; TRBD2 matches 11 bases. V lost 4 bases to trimming and J lost 5 bases; unmatched junction nucleotides: 3. Germline CDR1 and CDR2: WSHSY and SAAADI. The length of the CDR3 is 15 residues. The CDR3, as DNA: TGCGCCAGCAGTGTCCTAGCGGGAGGTACCGGGGAGCTGTTTTTT. Protein: CASSVLAGGTGELFF.

The chain joins TRBV24-1 to TRBJ2-7; D possibly uses TRBD1 or TRBD2 (6 bases each). V lost 9 bases and J lost 1, with 12 bases in between. The CDR3 length is 13 residues. Germline assignment: CDR1 KGHDR and CDR2 SFDVKD. The DNA of the CDR3 is TGTGCCACCGCGGGACACCCATCCTACGAGCAGTACTTC. It codes for CATAGHPSYEQYF.

This clonotype was counted only a few times. V and J are TRBV15 and TRBJ2-4; possibly TRBD1 for D (5 bases). V dropped 0 bases and J dropped 5 bases, with 11 bases sitting between them. Germline V gene data show CDR1 as LNHNV and CDR2 as YYDKDF (reference sequence). The CDR3 is 15 amino acids. The CDR3 loop reads CATSRDRGRENIQYF. CDR3 in DNA: TGTGCCACCAGCAGAGATCGCGGCAGGGAAAACATTCAGTACTTC.

This clonotype occurred many times. This rearrangement joins TRBV20-1 to TRBJ1-1; D may be TRBD1 (6 bases). Germline CDR1 is DFQATT and CDR2 is SNEGSKA (reference sequence). The CDR3 runs to 9 residues. The CDR3 region is CRGGQEAFF. Written as DNA, the CDR3 is TGCAGGGGGGGACAAGAAGCTTTCTTT.

The chain couples TRBV28 to TRBJ1-2; D call uncertain. With 3 bases removed from V and 7 bases from J, the gap between germline ends came to 12 bases. Germline V gene lookup returns CDR1 MDHEN and CDR2 SYDVKM. The length of the CDR3 is 13 residues. The CDR3 nucleotides are TGTGCCAGCAGTTTCTTCGGGCGCTCTGGCTACACCTTC. Amino acid sequence: CASSFFGRSGYTF.

This clonotype showed up just a few times. The rearrangement joins TRBV5-4 to TRBJ2-7; 9 nucleotides agree with TRBD2. CDR1 is SGHNT and CDR2 is YYREEE in the germline V gene (reference sequence). V lost 0 bases and J lost 0; bases outside the gene matches: 4. The CDR3 length is 16 residues. CDR3 bases: TGTGCCAGCAGCTTGGTTGGGCGGGAGGGCTCCTACGAGCAGTACTTC. As protein: CASSLVGREGSYEQYF.

At least ten counts were recorded for this clonotype. The rearrangement joins TRBV2 to TRBJ2-1, with a tentative D call TRBD1 (5 bases). This CDR3 has 15 amino acids. The germline gives CDR1 SNHLY, CDR2 FYNNEI. V lost 3 bases and J 2 bases, leaving 11 bases between the germline ends. The CDR3 here is CASSDQGTPYNEQFF. In DNA, the CDR3 is TGTGCCAGCAGTGATCAGGGCACCCCCTACAATGAGCAGTTCTTC.

This clonotype has a count of ten or more. The chain joins TRBV18 to TRBJ2-7; D is unresolved. Looked up from germline, CDR1 is KGHSH and CDR2 is LQKENI. V dropped 1 base and J dropped 5 bases, with 9 bases sitting between them. The CDR3 loop spans 13 amino acids. The CDR3 protein is CASSPLSADEQYF. The CDR3 DNA is TGTGCCAGCTCACCACTTTCCGCCGACGAGCAGTACTTC.

The chain links TRBV5-4 to TRBJ2-7; the match to TRBD1 covers 10 bases. V was clipped by 3 bases and J by 0 bases; unmatched bases: 9. CDR1 SGHNT and CDR2 YYREEE come from the germline V gene (reference sequence). The CDR3 is made up of 17 amino acids. The CDR3 nucleotides read TGTGCCAGCAGCTACGGACAGGGGGGGGGATTCTCCTACGAGCAGTACTTC. Amino acids: CASSYGQGGGFSYEQYF.

This clonotype has at least ten counts. CDR3 amino acids: CASRGGSPLYEQYF. Written as DNA, the CDR3 is TGTGCCAGCAGGGGCGGGAGTCCCCTCTACGAGCAGTACTTC. V is TRBV28 and J is TRBJ2-7, with 7 nucleotides matching TRBD2. CDR1 and CDR2 (germline): MDHEN, SYDVKM. Trimming removed 6 bases from V and 3 bases from J; junction bases left unmatched: 8. The CDR3 is made up of 14 amino acids.

In its sample, this clonotype was seen many times. This chain joins TRBV24-1 and TRBJ2-1; TRBD1 matches at 8 bases. There are 15 residues in the CDR3. V lost 2 bases, J lost 7 bases, and 6 bases stayed unmatched. Germline V gene data show CDR1 as KGHDR and CDR2 as SFDVKD. The CDR3 DNA sequence: TGTGCCACCAGTGATTCCCGGACAGGGTGGAATGAGCAGTTCTTC. This gives the protein CATSDSRTGWNEQFF.

This clonotype was observed a few times. The chain couples TRBV28 to TRBJ2-3, with D perhaps TRBD2 (5 bases). The CDR3 sequence is 17 residues long. V was shortened by 3 bases and J by 4 bases, with 20 bases between the two germline ends. From germline, CDR1 is MDHEN and CDR2 SYDVKM. CDR3 sequence reads: CASSLFGVGSSPDTQYF. The CDR3 coding sequence is TGTGCCAGCAGTTTGTTCGGGGTTGGTAGCAGCCCAGATACGCAGTATTTT.

This clonotype was picked up many times. This sequence joins TRBV5-1 and TRBJ2-7; either TRBD1 or TRBD2 may supply D (6 bases each). This CDR3 spans 15 amino acids. Germline V lookup: CDR1 SGHRS, CDR2 YFSETQ. Between the trimmed V and J ends, which lost 0 bases and 4 bases, there was a span of 14 bases. CDR3 bases: TGCGCCAGCAGCTTGGAGGGGGGCAGGGTTTACGAGCAGTACTTC. Translating gives CASSLEGGRVYEQYF.